This TCR beta chain was observed in a study of blood T cell repertoires in COVID-19. At the level of the study: Both acute and convalescent COVID-19 samples were obtained from the United States, Italy and Spain. From T cells, B-cell-depleted T cells, or PBMCs came the material, which was cDNA or gDNA.

With 1 base clipped from V and 4 bases from J, the junction kept 6 bases outside the gene matches. Germline-derived CDR1 and CDR2 are SGHDT and YYEEEE. The CDR3 consists of 15 residues. Per the study methods: Reference gene primer amplification gave estimated nucleated cell counts. Profiling relied on immunoSEQ multiplex PCR, and the TCRdb table lists in-frame clones only, not all of them. D and trimming were read from the DNA, whereas the V and J calls and clone size are those reported in that table. The sample contains roughly 140,000 clones, roughly three quarters of which appear only once. Sequencing used peripheral blood. The receptor was derived from a man in his 60s with acute or convalescent COVID-19. The genes are TRBV5-6 and TRBJ2-5; 8 bases match TRBD1. The chain's CDR3 is CASSLTRGLRETQYF. The CDR3 DNA reads as TGTGCCAGCAGCTTGACCAGGGGGCTCCGAGAGACCCAGTACTTC.